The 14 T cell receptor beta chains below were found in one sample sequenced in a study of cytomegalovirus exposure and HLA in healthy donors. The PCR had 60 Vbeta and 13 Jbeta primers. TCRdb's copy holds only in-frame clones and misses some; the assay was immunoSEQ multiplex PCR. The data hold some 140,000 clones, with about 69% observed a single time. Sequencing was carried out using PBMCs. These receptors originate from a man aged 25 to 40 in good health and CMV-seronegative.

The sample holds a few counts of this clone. The DNA for the CDR3 is TGTGCCAGCAGCCTCGGACTAGCGTTTACCTACGAGCAGTACTTC. Translated: CASSLGLAFTYEQYF. The chain joins TRBV6-5 to TRBJ2-7, with 9 positions matching TRBD2. V lost 6 bases, J lost 2 bases, and 8 bases stayed unmatched. CDR1 and CDR2 (germline): MNHEY, SVGAGI. This CDR3 contains 15 residues.

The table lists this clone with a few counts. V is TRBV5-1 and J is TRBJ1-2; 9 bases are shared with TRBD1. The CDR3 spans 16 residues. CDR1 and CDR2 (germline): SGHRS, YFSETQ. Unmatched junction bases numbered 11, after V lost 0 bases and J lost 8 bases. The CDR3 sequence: CASSLVGTGFNMGYTF. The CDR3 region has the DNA TGCGCCAGCAGCTTGGTAGGGACAGGGTTCAATATGGGCTACACCTTC.

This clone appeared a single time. CDR3 protein: CASSLYSHTPAGEAFF. Written as DNA, the CDR3 is TGTGCCAGCAGTTTATATAGTCACACCCCCGCGGGTGAAGCTTTCTTT. J is TRBJ1-1 and V is TRBV28; D unresolved. Trimming took 1 base from V and 7 from J, leaving 19 bases between them. The germline V gene has CDR1 MDHEN and CDR2 SYDVKM. The CDR3 totals 16 residues.

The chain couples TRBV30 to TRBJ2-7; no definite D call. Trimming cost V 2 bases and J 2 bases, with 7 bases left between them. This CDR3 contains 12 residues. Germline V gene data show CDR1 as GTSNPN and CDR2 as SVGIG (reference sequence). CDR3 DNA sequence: TGTGCCTGGAGTTCCGTCCCCTACGAGCAGTACTTC. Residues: CAWSSVPYEQYF. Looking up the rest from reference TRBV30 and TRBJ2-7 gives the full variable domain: SQTIHQWPATLVQPVGSPLSLECTVEGTSNPNLYWYRQAAGRGLQLLFYSVGIGQISSEVPQNLSASRPQDRQFILSSKKLLLSDSGFYLCAWSSVPYEQYFGPGTRLTVT.

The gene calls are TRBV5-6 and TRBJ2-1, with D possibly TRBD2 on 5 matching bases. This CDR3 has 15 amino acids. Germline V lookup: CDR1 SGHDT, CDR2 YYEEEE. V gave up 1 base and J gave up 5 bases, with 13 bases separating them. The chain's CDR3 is CASSLFLWENNEQFF. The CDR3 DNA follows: TGTGCCAGCAGCTTGTTTCTGTGGGAGAACAATGAGCAGTTCTTC. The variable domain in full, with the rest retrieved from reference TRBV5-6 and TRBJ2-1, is DAGVTQSPTHLIKTRGQQVTLRCSPKSGHDTVSWYQQALGQGPQFIFQYYEEEERQRGNFPDRFSGHQFPNYSSELNVNALLLGDSALYLCASSLFLWENNEQFFGPGTRLTVL.

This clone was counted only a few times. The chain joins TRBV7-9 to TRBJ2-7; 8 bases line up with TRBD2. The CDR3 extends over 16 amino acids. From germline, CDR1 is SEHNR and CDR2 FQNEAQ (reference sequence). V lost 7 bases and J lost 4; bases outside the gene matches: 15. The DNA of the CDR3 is TGTGCCAGCACTGAAAGGTCCGGGACTAGAGATTACGAGCAGTACTTC. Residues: CASTERSGTRDYEQYF.

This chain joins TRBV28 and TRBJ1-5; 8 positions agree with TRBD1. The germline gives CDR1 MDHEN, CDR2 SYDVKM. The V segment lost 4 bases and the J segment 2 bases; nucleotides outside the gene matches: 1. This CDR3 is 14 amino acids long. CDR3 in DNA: TGTGCCAGCAGTTCGGGACAGGGCAATCAGCCCCAGCATTTT. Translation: CASSSGQGNQPQHF.

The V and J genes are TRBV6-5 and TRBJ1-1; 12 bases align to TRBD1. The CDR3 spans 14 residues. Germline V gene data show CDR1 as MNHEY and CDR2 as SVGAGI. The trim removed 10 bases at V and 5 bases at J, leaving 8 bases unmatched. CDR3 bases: TGTGCCACTAAGGGGACAGGGGGCATTACTGAAGCTTTCTTT. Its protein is CATKGTGGITEAFF.

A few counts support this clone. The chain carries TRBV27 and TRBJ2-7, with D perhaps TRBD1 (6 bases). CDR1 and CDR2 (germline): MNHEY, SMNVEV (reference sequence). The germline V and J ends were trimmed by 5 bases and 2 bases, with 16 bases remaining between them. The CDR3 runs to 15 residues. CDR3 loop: CASSEDSRNPYEQYF. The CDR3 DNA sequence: TGTGCCAGCAGTGAGGACAGTCGGAATCCCTACGAGCAGTACTTC.

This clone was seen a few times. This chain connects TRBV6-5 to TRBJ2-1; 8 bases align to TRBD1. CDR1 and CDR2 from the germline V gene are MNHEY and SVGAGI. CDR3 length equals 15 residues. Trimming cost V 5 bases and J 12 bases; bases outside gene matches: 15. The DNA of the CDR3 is TGTGCCAGCAGTCCTCGGGACAGGCCTACAATGGGGCAGTTCTTC. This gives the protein CASSPRDRPTMGQFF.

CDR3 in amino acids: CASKTAGGRSDTQYF. CDR3 sequence (DNA): TGTGCCAGTAAAACAGCGGGGGGGCGATCAGATACGCAGTATTTT. The rearrangement joins TRBV19 to TRBJ2-3; the match to TRBD2 covers 10 bases. Germline CDR1 is LNHDA and CDR2 is SQIVND (reference sequence). With 7 bases clipped from V and 4 bases from J, the junction kept 8 bases outside the gene matches. This CDR3 comprises 15 residues.

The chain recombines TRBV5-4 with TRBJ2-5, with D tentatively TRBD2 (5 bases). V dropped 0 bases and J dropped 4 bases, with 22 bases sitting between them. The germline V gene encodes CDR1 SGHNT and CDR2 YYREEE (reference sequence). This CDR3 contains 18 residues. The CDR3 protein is CASSLVRDRDSFGETQYF. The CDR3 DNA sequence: TGTGCCAGCAGCTTGGTTCGGGATAGGGATTCCTTTGGAGAGACCCAGTACTTC.

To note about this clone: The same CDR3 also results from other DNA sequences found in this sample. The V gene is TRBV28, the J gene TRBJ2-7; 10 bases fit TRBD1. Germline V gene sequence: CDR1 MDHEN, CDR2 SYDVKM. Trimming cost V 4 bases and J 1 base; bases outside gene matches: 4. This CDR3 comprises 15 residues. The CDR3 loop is CASSSWTGGSYEQYF. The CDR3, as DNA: TGTGCCAGCAGTTCGTGGACAGGGGGTTCCTACGAGCAGTACTTC.

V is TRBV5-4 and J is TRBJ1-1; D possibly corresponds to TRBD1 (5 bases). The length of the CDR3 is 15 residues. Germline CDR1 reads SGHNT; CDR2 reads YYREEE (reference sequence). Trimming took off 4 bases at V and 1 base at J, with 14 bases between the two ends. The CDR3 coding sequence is TGTGCCAGCAGCGGCCCAGGGTGGGAGAACACTGAAGCTTTCTTT. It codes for CASSGPGWENTEAFF.